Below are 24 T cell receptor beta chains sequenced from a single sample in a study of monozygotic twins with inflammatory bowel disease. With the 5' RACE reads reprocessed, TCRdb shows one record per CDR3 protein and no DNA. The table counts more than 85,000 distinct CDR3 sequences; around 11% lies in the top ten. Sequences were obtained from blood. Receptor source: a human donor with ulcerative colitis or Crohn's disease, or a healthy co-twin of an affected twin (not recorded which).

CDR3 protein: CASSIPHTDTQYF. J is TRBJ2-3 and V is TRBV19; TCRdb lists TRBD1, though no DNA is available to test this call. The CDR3 runs 13 residues. Germline assignment: CDR1 LNHDA and CDR2 SQIVND (reference sequence). The whole variable domain, remainder taken from reference TRBV19 and TRBJ2-3, is DGGITQSPKYLFRKEGQNVTLSCEQNLNHDAMYWYRQDPGQGLRLIYYSQIVNDFQKGDIAEGYSVSREKKESFPLTVTSAQKNPTAFYLCASSIPHTDTQYFGPGTRLTVL.

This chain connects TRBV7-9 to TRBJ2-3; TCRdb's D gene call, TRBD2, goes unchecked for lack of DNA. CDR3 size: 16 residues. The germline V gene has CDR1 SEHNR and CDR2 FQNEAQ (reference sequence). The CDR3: CASSGVPASGKDTQYF.

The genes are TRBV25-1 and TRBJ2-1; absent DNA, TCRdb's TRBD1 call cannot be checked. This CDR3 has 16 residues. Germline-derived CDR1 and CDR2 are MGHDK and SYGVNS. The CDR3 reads CASSDRSGTGSHGQFF.

CDR3 sequence: CASSPGTGSGNTIYF. The chain recombines TRBV5-1 with TRBJ1-3; the D call of TRBD1 rests on TCRdb alone, since no DNA is present to check it. The CDR3 is made up of 15 amino acids. Germline assignment: CDR1 SGHRS and CDR2 YFSETQ.

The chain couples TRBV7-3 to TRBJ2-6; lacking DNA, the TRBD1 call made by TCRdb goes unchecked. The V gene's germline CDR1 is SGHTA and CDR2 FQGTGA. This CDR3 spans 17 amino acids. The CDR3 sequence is CASSLTGGYSGANVLTF.

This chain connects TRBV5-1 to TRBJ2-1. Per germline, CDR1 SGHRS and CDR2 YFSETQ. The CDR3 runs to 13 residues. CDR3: CASSQDPNNEQFF.

CDR3 in amino acids: CASSRGLAGGPTQYF. The genes are TRBV7-2 and TRBJ2-3; checking the TCRdb D call of TRBD2 is not possible without DNA. The germline V gene has CDR1 SGHTA and CDR2 FQGNSA. The length of the CDR3 is 15 residues.

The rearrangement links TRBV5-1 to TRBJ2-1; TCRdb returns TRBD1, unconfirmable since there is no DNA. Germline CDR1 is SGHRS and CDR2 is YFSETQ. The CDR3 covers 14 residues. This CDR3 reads CASSLDAGWNEQFF.

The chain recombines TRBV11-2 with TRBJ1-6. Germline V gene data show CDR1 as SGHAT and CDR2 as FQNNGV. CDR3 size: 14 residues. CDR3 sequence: CASSLEGTYSPLHF.

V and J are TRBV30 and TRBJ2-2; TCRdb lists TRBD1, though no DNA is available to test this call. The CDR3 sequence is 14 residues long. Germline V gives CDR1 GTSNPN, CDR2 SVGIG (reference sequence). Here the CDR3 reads CAWRGQGGTGELFF.

This chain's CDR3 is CASSLGVYNEQFF. The genes are TRBV12-3 or TRBV12-4 and TRBJ2-1; the D gene TCRdb calls, TRBD1, cannot be checked with no DNA. The CDR3 consists of 13 residues.

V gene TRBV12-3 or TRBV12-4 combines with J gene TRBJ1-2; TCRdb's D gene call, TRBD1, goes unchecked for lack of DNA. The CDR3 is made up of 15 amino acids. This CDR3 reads CASSFARSWGDGYTF.

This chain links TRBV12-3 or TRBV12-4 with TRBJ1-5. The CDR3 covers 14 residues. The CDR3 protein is CASSLAPFNQPQHF.

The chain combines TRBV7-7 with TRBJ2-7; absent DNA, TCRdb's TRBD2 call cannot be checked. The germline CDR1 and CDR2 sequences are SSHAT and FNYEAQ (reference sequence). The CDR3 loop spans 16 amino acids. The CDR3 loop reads CASSFGLAGASNEQYF.

The chain's CDR3 is CASKLTTDTQYF. The V gene is TRBV6-6, the J gene TRBJ2-3. This CDR3 comprises 12 residues. Germline lookup yields CDR1 MNHNY and CDR2 SVGAGI (reference sequence).

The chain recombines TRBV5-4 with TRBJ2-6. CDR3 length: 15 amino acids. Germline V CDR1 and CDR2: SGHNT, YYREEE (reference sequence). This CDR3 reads CASSRDSSGANVLTF.

CDR3 loop: CSATPSESTDTQYF. The rearrangement links TRBV20-1 to TRBJ2-3. The CDR3 has 14 residues. Germline-derived CDR1 and CDR2 are DFQATT and SNEGSKA (reference sequence).

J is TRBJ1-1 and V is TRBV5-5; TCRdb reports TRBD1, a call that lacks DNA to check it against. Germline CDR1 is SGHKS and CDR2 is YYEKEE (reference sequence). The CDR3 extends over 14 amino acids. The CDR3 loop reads CASSLGQGWAEAFF.

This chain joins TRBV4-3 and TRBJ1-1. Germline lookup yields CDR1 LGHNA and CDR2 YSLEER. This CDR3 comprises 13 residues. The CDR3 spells CASSQDFHTEAFF.

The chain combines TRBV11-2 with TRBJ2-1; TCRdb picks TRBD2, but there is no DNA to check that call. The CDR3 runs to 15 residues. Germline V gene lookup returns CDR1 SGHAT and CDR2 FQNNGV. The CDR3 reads CASSLGLSSAGEQFF.

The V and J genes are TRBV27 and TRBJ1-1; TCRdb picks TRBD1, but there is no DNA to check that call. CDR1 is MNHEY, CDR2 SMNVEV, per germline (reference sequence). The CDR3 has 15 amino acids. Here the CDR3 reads CASSLNRGPNTEAFF.

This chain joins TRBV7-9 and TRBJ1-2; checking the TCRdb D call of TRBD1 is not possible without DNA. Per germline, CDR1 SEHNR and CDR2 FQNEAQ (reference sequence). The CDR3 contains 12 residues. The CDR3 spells CASSQTGDGYTF.

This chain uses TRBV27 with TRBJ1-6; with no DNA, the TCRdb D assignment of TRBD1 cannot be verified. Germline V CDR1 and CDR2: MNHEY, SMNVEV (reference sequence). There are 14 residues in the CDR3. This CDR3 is CASSLGGAFSPLHF.

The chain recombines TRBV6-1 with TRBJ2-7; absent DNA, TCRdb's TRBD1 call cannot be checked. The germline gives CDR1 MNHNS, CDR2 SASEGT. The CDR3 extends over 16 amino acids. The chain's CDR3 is CASSERLPGQGYEQYF.